The 20 T cell receptor beta chains below all came from one sample that was sequenced in a study of blood T cell repertoires in COVID-19. The method was immunoSEQ multiplex PCR; TCRdb's version includes in-frame clones alone and lacks a portion of them. This sample has about 330,000 clones, with 87% found just once. The specimen sequenced was PBMCs or T cells enriched from blood (not recorded which). The receptors were sampled from a woman aged 25 to 39 who had recovered from COVID-19.

The genes are TRBV5-1 and TRBJ1-2; the D is unclear. The germline V gene encodes CDR1 SGHRS and CDR2 YFSETQ. The germline V and J ends were trimmed by 7 bases and 2 bases, with 9 bases remaining between them. CDR3 size: 12 residues. This chain's CDR3 is CASGAENYGYTF. CDR3 nucleotide sequence: TGCGCCAGCGGAGCGGAGAACTATGGCTACACCTTC.

In this sample, this clone turned up once. The V and J genes are TRBV5-8 and TRBJ2-2; D is undetermined. The CDR3 sequence is 10 residues long. Between the trimmed V and J ends, which lost 6 bases and 7 bases, there was a span of 4 bases. The germline V gene encodes CDR1 SGHTS and CDR2 YDEGEE. CDR3 region: CASTNGELFF. The CDR3 DNA reads TGTGCCAGCACAAACGGGGAGCTGTTTTTT. Full variable domain (outside the CDR3, taken from reference TRBV5-8 and TRBJ2-2): EAGVTQSPTHLIKTRGQQATLRCSPISGHTSVYWYQQALGLGLQFLLWYDEGEERNRGNFPPRFSGRQFPNYSSELNVNALELEDSALYLCASTNGELFFGEGSRLTVL.

The rearrangement links TRBV18 to TRBJ2-6; 10 bases align to TRBD1. CDR3 size: 16 residues. V lost 4 bases, J lost 0 bases, and 0 bases stayed unmatched. Per the germline V gene, CDR1 is KGHSH and CDR2 is LQKENI. The CDR3 loop is CASSRQGASGANVLTF. The CDR3 DNA reads as TGTGCCAGCTCACGACAGGGGGCCTCTGGGGCCAACGTCCTGACTTTC.

The CDR3 DNA is TGTGCCAGCAGTTTAGTGGGCACCACCTCACGAACTGGAAACACCATATATTTT. It specifies CASSLVGTTSRTGNTIYF. The J gene is TRBJ1-3, the V gene TRBV28; D call uncertain. The CDR3 consists of 18 residues. From germline, CDR1 is MDHEN and CDR2 SYDVKM. With 2 bases removed from V and 2 bases from J, the gap between germline ends came to 19 bases.

The V call is TRBV2, the J call TRBJ2-2; D possibly corresponds to TRBD1 (5 bases). The CDR3 is 15 residues long. V dropped 6 bases and J dropped 2 bases, with 13 bases sitting between them. The germline CDR1 and CDR2 sequences are SNHLY and FYNNEI. CDR3 sequence: CASRRGRSNTGELFF. CDR3 sequence (DNA): TGTGCCAGCAGAAGGGGCCGATCTAACACCGGGGAGCTGTTTTTT.

J is TRBJ2-7 and V is TRBV5-1, with a possible D match to TRBD1 (5 bases). Germline CDR1 and CDR2: SGHRS and YFSETQ. V lost 4 bases and J 3 bases, leaving 20 bases between the germline ends. This CDR3 has 16 residues. CDR3 bases: TGCGCCAGCAGCCCCCTCCACGACAGTCGGCACTACGAGCAGTACTTC. Translating it yields CASSPLHDSRHYEQYF.

This clone was detected only once. V and J are TRBV5-4 and TRBJ1-2, with 11 bases lining up with TRBD1. The V segment lost 3 bases and the J segment 5 bases; nucleotides outside the gene matches: 6. Germline V CDR1 and CDR2: SGHNT, YYREEE (reference sequence). This CDR3 comprises 15 residues. The CDR3 region is CASSSAGQGVYGYTF. CDR3 nucleotides: TGTGCCAGCAGCTCGGCGGGACAGGGGGTTTATGGCTACACCTTC.

V and J are TRBV2 and TRBJ2-2; a weak D match, TRBD2 (6 bases). The CDR3 covers 17 residues. From germline, CDR1 is SNHLY and CDR2 FYNNEI. Trimming took off 2 bases at V and 0 bases at J, with 13 bases between the two ends. As DNA, the CDR3 is TGTGCCAGCAGTGAATGGGCGGGGCCCTCGAACACCGGGGAGCTGTTTTTT. It encodes CASSEWAGPSNTGELFF.

This clone has a handful of counts. The rearrangement links TRBV2 to TRBJ2-1; D may be TRBD2 (6 bases). The germline gives CDR1 SNHLY, CDR2 FYNNEI. Trimming left V 8 bases short and J 0 bases short, with 14 bases between. This CDR3 is 15 amino acids long. The CDR3 bases are TGTGCCAGCCCAGCGGGCCCCAGCTCCTACAATGAGCAGTTCTTC. This gives the protein CASPAGPSSYNEQFF.

This clone was detected only once. V and J are TRBV27 and TRBJ1-2; 8 bases match TRBD1. Germline V gene lookup returns CDR1 MNHEY and CDR2 SMNVEV (reference sequence). V lost 3 bases to trimming and J lost 5 bases; unmatched junction nucleotides: 2. The CDR3 is 13 residues long. The CDR3 sequence is CASSLTGEYGYTF. Written as DNA, the CDR3 is TGTGCCAGCAGTTTGACAGGGGAATATGGCTACACCTTC.

CDR3 nucleotides: TGTGCCAGCAGCTTAGGCGGACAGGACACCGGGGAGCTGTTTTTT. Its protein product is CASSLGGQDTGELFF. The rearrangement joins TRBV7-9 to TRBJ2-2; 7 bases are a match to TRBD1. CDR3 length: 15 amino acids. Unmatched junction bases numbered 2, after V lost 1 base and J lost 3 bases. Germline CDR1 and CDR2: SEHNR and FQNEAQ (reference sequence).

The chain carries TRBV5-6 and TRBJ2-4; possible D gene TRBD2, 5 bases. The CDR3 totals 13 residues. Germline values: CDR1 SGHDT, CDR2 YYEEEE. The germline V and J ends were trimmed by 1 base and 5 bases, with 7 bases remaining between them. The CDR3 DNA reads TGTGCCAGCAGCTTGCGGCGGGAAAACATTCAGTACTTC. Its translation: CASSLRRENIQYF. The full variable domain, rest sourced from reference TRBV5-6 and TRBJ2-4, is DAGVTQSPTHLIKTRGQQVTLRCSPKSGHDTVSWYQQALGQGPQFIFQYYEEEERQRGNFPDRFSGHQFPNYSSELNVNALLLGDSALYLCASSLRRENIQYFGAGTRLSVL.

The V gene is TRBV5-1, the J gene TRBJ1-3; tentatively, D is TRBD1 (5 bases). The V and J ends lost 0 bases and 8 bases respectively, with 15 bases between them. This CDR3 comprises 15 residues. The germline CDR1 and CDR2 sequences are SGHRS and YFSETQ. The DNA for the CDR3 is TGCGCCAGCAGCTTGGCCGGGCAGGGTTGGGACACCATATATTTT. Encoded protein: CASSLAGQGWDTIYF.

The J gene is TRBJ1-5, the V gene TRBV12-3 or TRBV12-4; TRBD1 matches at 7 bases. V was pared by 8 bases and J by 3 bases, with 4 bases of the junction left unmatched. The CDR3 is 13 residues long. The DNA for the CDR3 is TGTGCCAGCTCCGGACAGGACAATCAGCCCCAGCATTTT. Its translation is CASSGQDNQPQHF.

The CDR3 nucleotides are TGCAGCGTCAATGACAGGGATGGGACTGAAGCTTTCTTT. Translation gives CSVNDRDGTEAFF. This chain connects TRBV29-1 to TRBJ1-1, with 7 bases lining up with TRBD1. The ends lost 6 bases at V and 5 bases at J; junction bases unmatched: 9. Germline V gene sequence: CDR1 SQVTM, CDR2 ANQGSEA. The CDR3 is made up of 13 amino acids. The complete variable domain, with remaining parts taken from reference TRBV29-1 and TRBJ1-1, reads SAVISQKPSRDICQRGTSLTIQCQVDSQVTMMFWYRQQPGQSLTLIATANQGSEATYESGFVIDKFPISRPNLTFSTLTVSNMSPEDSSIYLCSVNDRDGTEAFFGQGTRLTVV.

J is TRBJ1-5 and V is TRBV5-6; D not resolved. The ends were cut back, 1 base at V and 0 bases at J, with 8 bases in the middle. CDR1 and CDR2 from the germline V gene are SGHDT and YYEEEE. CDR3 length: 15 residues. The CDR3 is CASSLRFYSNQPQHF. As DNA, the CDR3 is TGTGCCAGCAGCTTGAGATTCTATAGCAATCAGCCCCAGCATTTT.

The J gene is TRBJ2-1, the V gene TRBV30; 8 bases fit TRBD1. The J segment lost 2 bases and the V segment lost 2 bases, leaving 8 bases of the junction unmatched. Germline CDR1 and CDR2: GTSNPN and SVGIG (reference sequence). This CDR3 region has 16 residues. The CDR3 region has the DNA TGTGCCTGGAGTCTAGCGACAGGGGTCCCCTACAATGAGCAGTTCTTC. It specifies CAWSLATGVPYNEQFF.

A single count supports this clone. The rearrangement links TRBV5-1 to TRBJ1-6; 7 nucleotides line up with TRBD1. Germline CDR1 and CDR2: SGHRS and YFSETQ. The V and J ends lost 0 bases and 7 bases, in that order; junction bases with no gene match: 13. The CDR3 has 18 residues. The CDR3, as DNA: TGCGCCAGCAGCTTGGCCCTCGGGGGCGGGACAGAGAATTCACCCCTCCACTTT. Residues: CASSLALGGGTENSPLHF.

There are a few counts of this clone. An end of the junction does not agree with germline; a read error may underlie this. The chain employs TRBV7-7 and TRBJ2-2, with 7 bases identical to TRBD1. This CDR3 region has 17 residues. CDR1 is SSHAT and CDR2 is FNYEAQ in the germline V gene (reference sequence). CDR3 loop: CASSSLAGQANTGELFF. DNA of the CDR3: TGTGCTAGCAGCTCGCTCGCCGGACAGGCGAACACCGGGGAGCTGTTTTTT.

This rearrangement joins TRBV25-1 to TRBJ2-7; TRBD1 matches at 9 bases. The CDR3 consists of 15 residues. The V segment lost 4 bases and the J segment 2 bases; nucleotides outside the gene matches: 6. Germline loops: CDR1 MGHDK, CDR2 SYGVNS. CDR3 nucleotides: TGTGCCAGCAGTGGAGGGACAGGGAATACCTACGAGCAGTACTTC. Encoded protein: CASSGGTGNTYEQYF.